This T cell receptor beta chain originates from a study of T cell changes during pregnancy in multiple sclerosis. Profiling relied on immunoSEQ multiplex PCR, and the TCRdb table lists in-frame clones only, not all of them. The data contain tens of thousands of clones, more than 90% of them singletons. V lost 3 bases and J lost 7; bases outside the gene matches: 18. Germline values: CDR1 SGHRS, CDR2 YFSETQ. The CDR3 totals 19 residues. The chain couples TRBV5-1 to TRBJ1-4; 10 nucleotides match TRBD1. Sequenced here: CD4+ T cells from peripheral blood mononuclear cells, sampled after pregnancy. The sequence came from a female donor in good health, enrolled as a control in a pregnancy study. The CDR3 DNA sequence: TGCGCCAGCAGCTCCCAAAAAAACATAGACAGGGGGCGCGGTGAAAAACTGTTTTTT. Amino acid sequence: CASSSQKNIDRGRGEKLFF.